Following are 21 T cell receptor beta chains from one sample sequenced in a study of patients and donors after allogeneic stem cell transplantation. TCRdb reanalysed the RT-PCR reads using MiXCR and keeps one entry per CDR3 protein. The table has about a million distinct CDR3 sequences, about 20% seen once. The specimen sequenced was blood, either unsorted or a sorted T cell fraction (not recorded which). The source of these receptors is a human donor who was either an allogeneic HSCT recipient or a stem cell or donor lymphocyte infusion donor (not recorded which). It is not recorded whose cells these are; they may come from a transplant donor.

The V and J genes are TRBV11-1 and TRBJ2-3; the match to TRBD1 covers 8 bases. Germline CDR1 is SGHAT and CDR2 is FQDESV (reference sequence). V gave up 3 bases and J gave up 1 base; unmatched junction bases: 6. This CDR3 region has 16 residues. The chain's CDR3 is CASSFPPGGRTDTQYF. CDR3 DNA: TGTGCCAGCAGCTTTCCTCCAGGGGGCCGCACAGATACGCAGTATTTT.

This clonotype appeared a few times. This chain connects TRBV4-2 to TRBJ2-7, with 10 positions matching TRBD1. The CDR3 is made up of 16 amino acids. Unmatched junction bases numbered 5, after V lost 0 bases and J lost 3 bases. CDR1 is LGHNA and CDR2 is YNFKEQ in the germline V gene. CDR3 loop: CASSQDRQGAGYEQYF. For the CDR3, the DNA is TGTGCCAGCAGCCAAGACCGACAGGGGGCTGGCTACGAGCAGTACTTC.

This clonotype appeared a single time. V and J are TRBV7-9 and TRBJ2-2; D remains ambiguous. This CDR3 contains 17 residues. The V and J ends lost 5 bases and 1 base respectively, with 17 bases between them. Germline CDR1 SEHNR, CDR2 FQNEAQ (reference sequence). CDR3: CASSHIGRPVNTGELFF. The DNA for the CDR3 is TGTGCCAGCAGCCATATCGGACGACCGGTGAACACCGGGGAGCTGTTTTTT.

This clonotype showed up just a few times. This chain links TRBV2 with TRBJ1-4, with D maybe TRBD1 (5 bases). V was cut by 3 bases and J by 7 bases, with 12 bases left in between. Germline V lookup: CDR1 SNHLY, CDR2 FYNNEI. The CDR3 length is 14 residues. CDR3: CASSESGTSEKLFF. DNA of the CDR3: TGTGCCAGCAGTGAGTCCGGGACGAGTGAAAAACTGTTTTTT.

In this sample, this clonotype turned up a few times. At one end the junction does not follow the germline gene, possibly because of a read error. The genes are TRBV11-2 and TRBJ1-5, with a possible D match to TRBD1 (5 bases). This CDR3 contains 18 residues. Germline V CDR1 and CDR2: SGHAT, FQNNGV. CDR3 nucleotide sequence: TGTGCCAGCAGCCTACGGGGGGGGTTGGGTAATGGCAATCAGCCTCAGCATTTT. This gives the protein CASSLRGGLGNGNQPQHF.

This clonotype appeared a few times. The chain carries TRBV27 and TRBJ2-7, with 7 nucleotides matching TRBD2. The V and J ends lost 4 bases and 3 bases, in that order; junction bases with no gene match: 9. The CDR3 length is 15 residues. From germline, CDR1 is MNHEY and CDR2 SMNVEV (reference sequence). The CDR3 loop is CASSSTSLRNYEQYF. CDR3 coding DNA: TGTGCCAGCAGTTCGACTAGCCTCAGGAACTACGAGCAGTACTTC.

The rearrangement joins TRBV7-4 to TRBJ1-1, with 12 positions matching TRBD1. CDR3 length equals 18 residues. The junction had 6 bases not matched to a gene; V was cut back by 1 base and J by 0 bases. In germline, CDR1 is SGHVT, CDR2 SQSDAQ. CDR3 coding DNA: TGTGCCAGCAGCTTAGTCCGGGACAGGGGGCTGATGAACACTGAAGCTTTCTTT. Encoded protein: CASSLVRDRGLMNTEAFF. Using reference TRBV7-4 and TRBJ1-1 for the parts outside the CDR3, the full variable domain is GAGVSQSPRYKVAKRGRDVALRCDSISGHVTLYWYRQTLGQGSEVLTYSQSDAQRDKSGRPSGRFSAERPERSVSTLKIQRTEQGDSAVYLCASSLVRDRGLMNTEAFFGQGTRLTVV.

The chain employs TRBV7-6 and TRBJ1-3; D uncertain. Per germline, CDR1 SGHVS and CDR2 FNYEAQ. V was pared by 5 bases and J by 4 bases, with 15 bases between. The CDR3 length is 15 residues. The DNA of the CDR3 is TGTGCCAGCAGCAAGGGTCCAAGCCGGGGAAACACCATATATTTT. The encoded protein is CASSKGPSRGNTIYF.

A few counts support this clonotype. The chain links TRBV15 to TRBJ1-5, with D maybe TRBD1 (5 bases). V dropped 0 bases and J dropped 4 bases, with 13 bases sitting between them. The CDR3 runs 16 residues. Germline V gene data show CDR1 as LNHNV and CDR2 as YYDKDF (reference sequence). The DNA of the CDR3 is TGTGCCACCAGCAGAGATAGGGGCATTGGAAATCAGCCCCAGCATTTT. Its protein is CATSRDRGIGNQPQHF.

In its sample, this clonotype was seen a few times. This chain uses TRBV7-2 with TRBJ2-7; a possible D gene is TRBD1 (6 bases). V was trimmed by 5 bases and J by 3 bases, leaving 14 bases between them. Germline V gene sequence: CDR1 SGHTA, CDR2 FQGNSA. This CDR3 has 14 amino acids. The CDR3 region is CASSGRTVNYEQYF. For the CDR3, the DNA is TGTGCCAGCAGCGGTAGGACAGTGAACTACGAGCAGTACTTC.

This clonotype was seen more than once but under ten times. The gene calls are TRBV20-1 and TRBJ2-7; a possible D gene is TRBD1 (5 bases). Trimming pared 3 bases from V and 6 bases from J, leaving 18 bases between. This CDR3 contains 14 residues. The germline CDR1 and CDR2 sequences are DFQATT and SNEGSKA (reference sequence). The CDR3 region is CSARSQGRSLEQYF. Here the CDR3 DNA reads TGCAGTGCTAGGAGTCAGGGCAGGTCCCTCGAGCAGTACTTC.

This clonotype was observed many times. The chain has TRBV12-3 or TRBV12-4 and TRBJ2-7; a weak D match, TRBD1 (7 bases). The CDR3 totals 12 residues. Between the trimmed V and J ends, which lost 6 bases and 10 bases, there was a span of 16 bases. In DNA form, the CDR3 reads TGTGCCAGCAGGGGTCAGGGGGGCGGACAGTACTTC. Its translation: CASRGQGGGQYF.

The CDR3, as DNA: TGCGCCAGCAGGCTCCCCCTCGTGAACCAAGAGACCCAGTACTTC. Translated: CASRLPLVNQETQYF. This chain links TRBV5-1 with TRBJ2-5; D gene unclear. The CDR3 runs to 15 residues. Germline V lookup: CDR1 SGHRS, CDR2 YFSETQ. The V and J ends lost 5 bases and 0 bases respectively, with 14 bases between them.

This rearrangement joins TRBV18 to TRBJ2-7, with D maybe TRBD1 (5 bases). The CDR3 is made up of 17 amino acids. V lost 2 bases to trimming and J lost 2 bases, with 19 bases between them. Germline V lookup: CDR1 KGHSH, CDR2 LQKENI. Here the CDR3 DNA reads TGTGCCAGCTCACCAAAAAGGGGCCAGCCAACCGCCTACGAGCAGTACTTC. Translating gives CASSPKRGQPTAYEQYF.

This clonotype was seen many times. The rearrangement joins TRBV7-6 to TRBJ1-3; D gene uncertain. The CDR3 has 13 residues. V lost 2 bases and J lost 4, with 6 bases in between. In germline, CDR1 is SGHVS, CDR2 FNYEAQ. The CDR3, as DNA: TGTGCCAGCAGCTTATCGGTCGGAAACACCATATATTTT. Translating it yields CASSLSVGNTIYF.

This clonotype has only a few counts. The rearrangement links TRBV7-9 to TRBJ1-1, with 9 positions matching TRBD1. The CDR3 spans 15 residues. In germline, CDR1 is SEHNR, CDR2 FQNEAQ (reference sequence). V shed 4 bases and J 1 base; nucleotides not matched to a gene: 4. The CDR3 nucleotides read TGTGCCAGCAGCTCAGGGACAGGGAAGAACACTGAAGCTTTCTTT. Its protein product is CASSSGTGKNTEAFF.

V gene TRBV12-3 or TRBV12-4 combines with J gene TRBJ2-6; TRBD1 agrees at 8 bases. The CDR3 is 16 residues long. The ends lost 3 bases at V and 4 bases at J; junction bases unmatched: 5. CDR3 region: CASSFPRGRGANVLTF. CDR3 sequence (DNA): TGTGCCAGCAGTTTCCCCAGGGGGCGCGGGGCCAACGTCCTGACTTTC.

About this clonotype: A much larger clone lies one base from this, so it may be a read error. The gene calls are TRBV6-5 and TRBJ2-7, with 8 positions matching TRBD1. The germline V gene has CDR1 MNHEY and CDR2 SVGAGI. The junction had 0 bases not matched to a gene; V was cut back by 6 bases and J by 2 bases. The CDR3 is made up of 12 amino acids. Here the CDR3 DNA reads TGTGCCAGCAGGGGACAGGCCTACGAGCAGTACTTC. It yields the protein CASRGQAYEQYF.

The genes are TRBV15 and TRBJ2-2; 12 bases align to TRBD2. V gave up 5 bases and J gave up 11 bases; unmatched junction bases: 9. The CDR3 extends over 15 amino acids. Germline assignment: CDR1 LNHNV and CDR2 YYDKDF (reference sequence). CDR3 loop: CATSSMTSGGLELFF. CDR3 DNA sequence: TGTGCCACCAGCTCAATGACTAGCGGGGGACTCGAGCTGTTTTTT.

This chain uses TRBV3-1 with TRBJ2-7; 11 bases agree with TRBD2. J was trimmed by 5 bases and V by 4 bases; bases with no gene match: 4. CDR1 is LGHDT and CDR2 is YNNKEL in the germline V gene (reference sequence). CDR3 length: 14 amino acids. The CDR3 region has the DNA TGTGCCAGCAGCCGTAAACTAGCGGGAGACGAGCAGTACTTC. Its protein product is CASSRKLAGDEQYF.

CDR3 coding DNA: TGTGCCAGCAGCTTGGAAGGGATAGCCTACAATGAGCAGTTCTTC. This sequence encodes CASSLEGIAYNEQFF. This chain uses TRBV5-5 with TRBJ2-1; no clear D. This CDR3 is built from 15 residues. Trimming stripped 0 bases from V and 2 bases from J, with 9 bases between. CDR1 is SGHKS, CDR2 YYEKEE, per germline (reference sequence).